The clone carrying this T cell receptor (beta chain) occurred once. Profiling relied on immunoSEQ multiplex PCR, and the TCRdb table lists in-frame clones only, not all of them. The repertoire consists of about 710,000 clones, with 73% occurring once and the leading ten covering 1.5% to 2%. Per the germline V gene, CDR1 is SGHRS and CDR2 is YFSETQ. This CDR3 spans 14 amino acids. Trimming stripped 0 bases from V and 3 bases from J, with 10 bases between. A CD45RA-negative memory subset and a CD45RA+ naive subset were separated from the CD4+ cells. This sample was included in a study of shared clonotypes between healthy human individuals.

The V and J genes are TRBV5-1 and TRBJ2-7; possibly TRBD2 for D (6 bases). The specimen sequenced was memory CD4+ T cells sorted from blood. Subset indicated: CD45RA-negative fraction. This receptor was obtained from a woman in her twenties or thirties in good health. Here the CDR3 DNA reads TGCGCCAGCAGCTTGGCCCTAGCGAACTACGAGCAGTACTTC. As protein: CASSLALANYEQYF.